The 14 T cell receptor beta chains presented below share a single source sample, sequenced in a study of T cell repertoires in cytomegalovirus infection. The antigens for these receptors are not known. Via MiXCR, TCRdb re-called the reads, giving one row per CDR3 protein. The data contain roughly 700,000 distinct CDR3 sequences, about 33% of them singletons. The starting material was cultured PBMCs, obtained from culture after CMV antigen stimulation. Receptor source: a human donor in good health (CMV status not recorded). Some clones in this sample may be carry-over from other donors' samples.

This CDR3 is CASSSGQSSGANVLTF. DNA of the CDR3: TGTGCCAGCAGTTCCGGACAGAGCTCTGGGGCCAACGTCCTGACTTTC. The rearrangement uses TRBV6-5 and TRBJ2-6, with a possible D match to TRBD1 (6 bases). V was trimmed by 4 bases and J by 0 bases, leaving 10 bases between them. CDR1 and CDR2 (germline): MNHEY, SVGAGI. This CDR3 is built from 16 residues.

Ten or more counts support this clonotype. The chain carries TRBV7-9 and TRBJ2-2, with D unresolved. V lost 1 base and J 4 bases, leaving 16 bases between the germline ends. CDR3 length: 17 residues. Germline loops: CDR1 SEHNR, CDR2 FQNEAQ (reference sequence). CDR3 protein: CASSLVSRSYSTGELFF. Written as DNA, the CDR3 is TGTGCCAGCAGCTTAGTCTCCAGGTCCTATTCCACCGGGGAGCTGTTTTTT.

The rearrangement links TRBV12-3 or TRBV12-4 to TRBJ1-3; D might be TRBD1 (5 bases). The CDR3 length is 13 residues. Between the trimmed V and J ends, which lost 6 bases and 3 bases, there was a span of 9 bases. The chain's CDR3 is CASRQGHGNTIYF. The CDR3 coding sequence is TGTGCCAGCAGGCAGGGCCATGGAAACACCATATATTTT.

In its sample, this clonotype was seen a few times. V usage is TRBV20-1 and J usage is TRBJ1-3; D gene uncertain. CDR3 length equals 13 residues. V was shortened by 6 bases and J by 0 bases, with 9 bases between the two germline ends. In germline, CDR1 is DFQATT, CDR2 SNEGSKA (reference sequence). In nucleotides, the CDR3 is TGCAGTGCCCCGGACGGCTCTGGAAACACCATATATTTT. It specifies CSAPDGSGNTIYF.

This clonotype has more than one count but fewer than ten. The V call is TRBV6-5, the J call TRBJ2-4, with no clear D. Trimming cost V 2 bases and J 3 bases, with 11 bases left between them. From germline, CDR1 is MNHEY and CDR2 SVGAGI. The CDR3 runs 15 residues. CDR3 nucleotides: TGTGCCAGCAGTTACGGATCCCCCGGCAAAAACATTCAGTACTTC. Translated: CASSYGSPGKNIQYF.

The rearrangement links TRBV7-9 to TRBJ2-3; 13 bases match TRBD2. CDR1 SEHNR and CDR2 FQNEAQ come from the germline V gene (reference sequence). This CDR3 is built from 16 residues. V trimming: 4 bases; J trimming: 5 bases; junction bases outside the gene matches: 6. CDR3 region: CASSSLAGGQRDTQYF. The CDR3 DNA sequence: TGTGCCAGCAGCTCACTAGCGGGGGGGCAGAGAGATACGCAGTATTTT.

This clonotype was observed a few times. The chain carries TRBV6-5 and TRBJ2-2; D is possibly TRBD1 (5 bases). The CDR3 sequence is 13 residues long. The germline V gene has CDR1 MNHEY and CDR2 SVGAGI. Trimming removed 7 bases from V and 13 bases from J, with 19 bases in between. The CDR3 sequence: CASNLRGTQGLFF. Written as DNA, the CDR3 is TGTGCCAGCAATTTACGAGGCACTCAGGGGCTGTTTTTT.

In this sample, this clonotype turned up a few times. The CDR3 loop is CASSRDRGYSGANVLTF. CDR3 coding DNA: TGTGCCAGCTCCCGGGACAGGGGCTACTCTGGGGCCAACGTCCTGACTTTC. This rearrangement joins TRBV7-2 to TRBJ2-6; 10 bases line up with TRBD1. Germline loops: CDR1 SGHTA, CDR2 FQGNSA. Unmatched junction bases numbered 7, after V lost 8 bases and J lost 0 bases. This CDR3 is 17 amino acids long.

Only a few counts were recorded for this clonotype. The V gene is TRBV28, the J gene TRBJ2-7, with D perhaps matching TRBD2 (6 bases). The CDR3 covers 15 residues. Germline CDR1 and CDR2: MDHEN and SYDVKM. V shed 5 bases and J shed 4 bases, with 18 bases lying between them. CDR3 coding DNA: TGTGCCAGCAGTACATCCGGGACTCCCGGATACGAGCAGTACTTC. Translating gives CASSTSGTPGYEQYF. The variable domain in full, with the rest retrieved from reference TRBV28 and TRBJ2-7, is DVKVTQSSRYLVKRTGEKVFLECVQDMDHENMFWYRQDPGLGLRLIYFSYDVKMKEKGDIPEGYSVSREKKERFSLILESASTNQTSMYLCASSTSGTPGYEQYFGPGTRLTVT.

The CDR3 here is CASSIRLAGVGSTGELFF. The CDR3 bases are TGTGCCAGCAGCATCCGACTAGCGGGAGTTGGGAGCACCGGGGAGCTGTTTTTT. The chain combines TRBV7-2 with TRBJ2-2, with 12 bases lining up with TRBD2. The CDR3 spans 18 residues. J lost 4 bases, V lost 5 bases, and 11 bases had no gene match. Germline CDR1 and CDR2: SGHTA and FQGNSA.

This clonotype has only a few counts. The chain uses TRBV7-8 and TRBJ2-5; the D is unclear. Trimming pared 5 bases from V and 5 bases from J, leaving 18 bases between. CDR3 length equals 15 residues. Germline V gives CDR1 SGHVS, CDR2 FQNEAQ. The CDR3 region is CASSPYGGVTETQYF. The DNA of the CDR3 is TGTGCCAGCAGCCCTTATGGTGGGGTTACGGAGACCCAGTACTTC. Full variable domain (missing parts from reference TRBV7-8 and TRBJ2-5): GAGVSQSPRYKVAKRGQDVALRCDPISGHVSLFWYQQALGQGPEFLTYFQNEAQLDKSGLPSDRFFAERPEGSVSTLKIQRTQQEDSAVYLCASSPYGGVTETQYFGPGTRLLVL.

The chain recombines TRBV28 with TRBJ2-7, with a possible D match to TRBD1 (5 bases). Germline CDR1 is MDHEN and CDR2 is SYDVKM. The CDR3 sequence is 14 residues long. The V end was cut by 4 bases, the J end by 3 bases, with 13 bases between. CDR3 loop: CASSSPDRFYEQYF. CDR3 bases: TGTGCCAGCAGTTCCCCTGACAGATTCTACGAGCAGTACTTC. The variable domain in full, completed from reference TRBV28 and TRBJ2-7, reads DVKVTQSSRYLVKRTGEKVFLECVQDMDHENMFWYRQDPGLGLRLIYFSYDVKMKEKGDIPEGYSVSREKKERFSLILESASTNQTSMYLCASSSPDRFYEQYFGPGTRLTVT.

This chain links TRBV24-1 with TRBJ2-7; D tentatively reads TRBD1 or TRBD2 (5 bases each). Germline values: CDR1 KGHDR, CDR2 SFDVKD. This CDR3 contains 16 residues. Trimming took off 6 bases at V and 3 bases at J, with 20 bases between the two ends. CDR3 loop: CATSPPLSGAHYEQYF. As DNA, the CDR3 is TGTGCCACCAGTCCACCCCTTTCCGGGGCCCACTACGAGCAGTACTTC.

This clonotype is a singleton in its sample. The gene calls are TRBV7-9 and TRBJ1-1; TRBD1 matches 9 bases. Germline CDR1 reads SEHNR; CDR2 reads FQNEAQ (reference sequence). The trim removed 6 bases at V and 7 bases at J, leaving 6 bases unmatched. CDR3 length: 13 residues. The CDR3 reads CASRSGTGNEAFF. DNA for the CDR3: TGTGCCAGCAGATCCGGGACAGGGAATGAAGCTTTCTTT.